This T cell receptor (beta chain) was retrieved from a study of blood T cell repertoires in COVID-19. The CDR3 consists of 13 residues. In germline, CDR1 is GTSNPN, CDR2 SVGIG (reference sequence). V shed 5 bases and J shed 7 bases, with 15 bases lying between them. Libraries were prepared by immunoSEQ multiplex PCR; TCRdb keeps only in-frame clonotypes and omits some of them. The repertoire holds 70,000 or so clones, with about 92% as singletons. The sequence was collected from a human donor in a cohort sampled during active COVID-19. This chain links TRBV30 with TRBJ2-1, with D tentatively TRBD1 (6 bases). The sequencing input was peripheral blood. The CDR3 protein is CAWDPTGRNEQFF. DNA of the CDR3: TGTGCCTGGGACCCGACAGGAAGGAATGAGCAGTTCTTC. Complete variable domain (other parts from reference TRBV30 and TRBJ2-1): SQTIHQWPATLVQPVGSPLSLECTVEGTSNPNLYWYRQAAGRGLQLLFYSVGIGQISSEVPQNLSASRPQDRQFILSSKKLLLSDSGFYLCAWDPTGRNEQFFGPGTRLTVL.